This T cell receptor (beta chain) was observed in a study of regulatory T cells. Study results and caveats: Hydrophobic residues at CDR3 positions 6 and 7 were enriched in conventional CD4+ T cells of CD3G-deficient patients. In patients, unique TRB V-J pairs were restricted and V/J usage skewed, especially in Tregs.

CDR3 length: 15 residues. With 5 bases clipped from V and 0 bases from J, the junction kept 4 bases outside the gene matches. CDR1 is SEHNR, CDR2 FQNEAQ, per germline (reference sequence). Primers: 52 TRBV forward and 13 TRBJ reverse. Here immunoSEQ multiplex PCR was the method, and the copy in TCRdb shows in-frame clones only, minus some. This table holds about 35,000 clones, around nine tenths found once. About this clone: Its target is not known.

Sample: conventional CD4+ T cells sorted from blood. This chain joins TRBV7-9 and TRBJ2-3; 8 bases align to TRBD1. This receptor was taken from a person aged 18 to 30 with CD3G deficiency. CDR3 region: CASSRGQASTDTQYF. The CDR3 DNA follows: TGTGCCAGCAGCAGGGGACAGGCGAGCACAGATACGCAGTATTTT.